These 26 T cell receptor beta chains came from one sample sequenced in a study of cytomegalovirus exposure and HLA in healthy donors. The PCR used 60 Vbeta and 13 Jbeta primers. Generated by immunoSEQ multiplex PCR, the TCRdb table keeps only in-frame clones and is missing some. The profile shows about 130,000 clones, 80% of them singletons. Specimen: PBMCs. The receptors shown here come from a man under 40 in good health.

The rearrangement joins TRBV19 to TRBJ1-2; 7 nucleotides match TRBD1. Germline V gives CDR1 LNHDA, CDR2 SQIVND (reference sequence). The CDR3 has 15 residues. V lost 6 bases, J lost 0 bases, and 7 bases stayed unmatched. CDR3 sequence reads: CASRNTGTANYGYTF. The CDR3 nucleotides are TGTGCCAGTAGAAACACAGGGACAGCTAACTATGGCTACACCTTC.

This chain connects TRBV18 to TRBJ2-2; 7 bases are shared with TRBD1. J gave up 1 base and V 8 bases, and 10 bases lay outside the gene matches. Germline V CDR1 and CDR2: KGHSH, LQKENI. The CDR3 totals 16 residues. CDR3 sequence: CASPPPGQWNTGELFF. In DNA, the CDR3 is TGTGCCAGCCCTCCTCCGGGACAGTGGAACACCGGGGAGCTGTTTTTT.

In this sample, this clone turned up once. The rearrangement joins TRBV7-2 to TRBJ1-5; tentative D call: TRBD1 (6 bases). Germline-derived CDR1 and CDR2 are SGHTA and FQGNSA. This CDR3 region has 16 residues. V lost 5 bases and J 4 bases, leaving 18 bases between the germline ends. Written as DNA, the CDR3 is TGTGCCAGCAGCCCGCGGGGGGCTGGCTGGAATCAGCCCCAGCATTTT. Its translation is CASSPRGAGWNQPQHF.

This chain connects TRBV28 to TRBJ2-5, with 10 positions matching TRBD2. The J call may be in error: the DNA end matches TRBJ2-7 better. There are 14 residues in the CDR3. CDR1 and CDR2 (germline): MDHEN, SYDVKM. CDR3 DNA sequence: TGTGCCAGCAGTCCTAGCGGGAGCCGTAACGAGCAGTACTTC. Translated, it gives CASSPSGSRNEQYF.

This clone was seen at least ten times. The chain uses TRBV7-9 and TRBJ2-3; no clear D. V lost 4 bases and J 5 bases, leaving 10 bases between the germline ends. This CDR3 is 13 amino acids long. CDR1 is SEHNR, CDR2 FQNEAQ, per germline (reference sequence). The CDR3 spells CASSSDPGDTQYF. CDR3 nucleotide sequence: TGTGCCAGCAGCTCTGACCCGGGAGATACGCAGTATTTT.

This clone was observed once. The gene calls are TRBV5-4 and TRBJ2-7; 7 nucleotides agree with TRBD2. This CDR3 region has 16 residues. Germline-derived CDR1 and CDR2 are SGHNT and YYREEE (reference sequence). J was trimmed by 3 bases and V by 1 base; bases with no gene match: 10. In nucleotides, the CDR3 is TGTGCCAGCAGCTTGCCCAGCAGCGGGAAGAGCTACGAGCAGTACTTC. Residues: CASSLPSSGKSYEQYF.

The CDR3 sequence: CASRRDTNYGYTF. CDR3 DNA: TGTGCCAGCCGCCGCGACACGAACTATGGCTACACCTTC. The rearrangement uses TRBV11-3 and TRBJ1-2; D is uncertain. This CDR3 comprises 13 residues. Germline lookup yields CDR1 SGHNT and CDR2 YENEEA. Trimming stripped 8 bases from V and 2 bases from J, with 12 bases between.

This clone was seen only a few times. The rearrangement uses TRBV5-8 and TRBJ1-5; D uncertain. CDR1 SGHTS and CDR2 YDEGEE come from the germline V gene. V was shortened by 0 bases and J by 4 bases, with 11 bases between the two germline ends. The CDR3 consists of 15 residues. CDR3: CASSLAGVSNQPQHF. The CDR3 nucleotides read TGTGCCAGCAGCTTGGCCGGGGTTTCTAATCAGCCCCAGCATTTT.

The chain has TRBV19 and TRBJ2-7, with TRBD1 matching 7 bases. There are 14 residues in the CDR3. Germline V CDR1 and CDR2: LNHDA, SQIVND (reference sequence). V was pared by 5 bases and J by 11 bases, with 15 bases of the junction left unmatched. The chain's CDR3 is CASSWVVTTGPEYF. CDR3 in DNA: TGTGCCAGTAGTTGGGTGGTAACGACAGGGCCGGAGTACTTC.

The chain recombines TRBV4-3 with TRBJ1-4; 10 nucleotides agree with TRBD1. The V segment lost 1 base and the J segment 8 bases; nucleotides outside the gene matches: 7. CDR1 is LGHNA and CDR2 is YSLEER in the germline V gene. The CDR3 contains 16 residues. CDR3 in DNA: TGCGCCAGCAGCCAAGGGGCGGGGACAGGGGAAGAAAAACTGTTTTTT. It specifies CASSQGAGTGEEKLFF.

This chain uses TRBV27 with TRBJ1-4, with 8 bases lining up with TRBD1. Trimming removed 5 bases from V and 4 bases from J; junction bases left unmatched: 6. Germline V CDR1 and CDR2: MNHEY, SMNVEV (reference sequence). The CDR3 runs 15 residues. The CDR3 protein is CASSDQGAGNEKLFF. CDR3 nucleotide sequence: TGTGCCAGCAGTGATCAGGGGGCGGGTAATGAAAAACTGTTTTTT.

Here the CDR3 DNA reads TGTGCCAGCAGCGCCGGGACTAGCGGGAGTAATGAGCAGTTCTTC. Its protein is CASSAGTSGSNEQFF. The V gene is TRBV7-8, the J gene TRBJ2-1, with 14 bases lining up with TRBD2. After removal of 5 bases from V and 7 bases from J, the junction contained 4 bases not matched to a gene. The length of the CDR3 is 15 residues. Germline CDR1 reads SGHVS; CDR2 reads FQNEAQ.

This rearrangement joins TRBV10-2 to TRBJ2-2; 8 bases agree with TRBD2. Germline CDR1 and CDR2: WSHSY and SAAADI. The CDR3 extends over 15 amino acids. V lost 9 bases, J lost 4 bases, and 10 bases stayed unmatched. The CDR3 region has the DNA TGCGCCAGTATTAACGGGGGGGGAGGCACCGGGGAGCTGTTTTTT. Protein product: CASINGGGGTGELFF.

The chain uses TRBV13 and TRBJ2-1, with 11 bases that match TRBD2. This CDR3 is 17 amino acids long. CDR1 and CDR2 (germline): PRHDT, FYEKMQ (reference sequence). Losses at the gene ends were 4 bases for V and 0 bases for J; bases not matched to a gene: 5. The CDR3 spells CASSSPTSGSSYNEQFF. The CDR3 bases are TGTGCCAGCAGCTCACCAACTAGCGGGAGCTCCTACAATGAGCAGTTCTTC.

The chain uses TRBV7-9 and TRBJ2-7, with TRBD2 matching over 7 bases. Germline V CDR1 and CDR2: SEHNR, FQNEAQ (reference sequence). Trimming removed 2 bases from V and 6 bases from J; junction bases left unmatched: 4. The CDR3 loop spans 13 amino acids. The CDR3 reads CASSLRLAPEQYF. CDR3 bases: TGTGCCAGCAGCTTAAGACTAGCACCCGAGCAGTACTTC.

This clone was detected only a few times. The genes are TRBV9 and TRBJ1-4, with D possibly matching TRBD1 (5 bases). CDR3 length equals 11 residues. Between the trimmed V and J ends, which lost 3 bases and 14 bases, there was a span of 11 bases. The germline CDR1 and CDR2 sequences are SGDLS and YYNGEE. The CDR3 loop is CASSAGGYLFF. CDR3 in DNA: TGTGCCAGCAGCGCCGGGGGTTATCTGTTTTTT.

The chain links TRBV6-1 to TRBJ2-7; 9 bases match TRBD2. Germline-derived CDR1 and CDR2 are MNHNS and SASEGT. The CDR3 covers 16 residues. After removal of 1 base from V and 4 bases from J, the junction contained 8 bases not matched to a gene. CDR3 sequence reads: CASSEGRGRVPYEQYF. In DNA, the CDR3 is TGTGCCAGCAGTGAAGGCCGCGGGAGGGTCCCTTACGAGCAGTACTTC.

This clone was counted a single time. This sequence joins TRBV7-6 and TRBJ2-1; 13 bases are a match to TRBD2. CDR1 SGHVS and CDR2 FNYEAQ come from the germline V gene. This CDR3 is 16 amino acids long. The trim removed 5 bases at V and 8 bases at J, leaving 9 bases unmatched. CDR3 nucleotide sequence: TGTGCCAGCAGCCCCCGGGGGGGGACTAGCGGGGATGAGCAGTTCTTC. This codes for CASSPRGGTSGDEQFF.

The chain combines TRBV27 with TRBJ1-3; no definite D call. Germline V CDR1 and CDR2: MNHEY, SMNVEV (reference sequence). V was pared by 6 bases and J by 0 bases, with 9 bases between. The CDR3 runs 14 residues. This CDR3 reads CASRPSNSGNTIYF. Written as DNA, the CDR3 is TGTGCCAGCAGGCCAAGCAACTCTGGAAACACCATATATTTT.

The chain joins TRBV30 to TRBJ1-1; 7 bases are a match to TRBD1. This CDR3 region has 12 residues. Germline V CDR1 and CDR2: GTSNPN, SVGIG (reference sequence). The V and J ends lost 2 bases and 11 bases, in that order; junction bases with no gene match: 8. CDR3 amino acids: CAWSYRGSKAFF. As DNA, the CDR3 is TGTGCCTGGAGTTACAGGGGCAGCAAGGCTTTCTTT.

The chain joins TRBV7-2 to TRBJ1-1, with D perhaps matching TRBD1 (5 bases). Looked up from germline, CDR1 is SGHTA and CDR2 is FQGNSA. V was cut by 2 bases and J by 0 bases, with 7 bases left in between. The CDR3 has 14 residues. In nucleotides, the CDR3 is TGTGCCAGCAGCTTAACAGGAGTGAACACTGAAGCTTTCTTT. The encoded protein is CASSLTGVNTEAFF.

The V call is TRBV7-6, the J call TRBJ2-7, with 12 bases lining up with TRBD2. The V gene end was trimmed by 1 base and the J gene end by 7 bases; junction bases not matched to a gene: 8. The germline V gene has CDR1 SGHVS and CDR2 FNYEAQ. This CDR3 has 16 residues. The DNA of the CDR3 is TGTGCCAGCAGCTTAGTGGCTAGCGGGGGGGTTCGGGAGCAGTACTTC. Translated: CASSLVASGGVREQYF.

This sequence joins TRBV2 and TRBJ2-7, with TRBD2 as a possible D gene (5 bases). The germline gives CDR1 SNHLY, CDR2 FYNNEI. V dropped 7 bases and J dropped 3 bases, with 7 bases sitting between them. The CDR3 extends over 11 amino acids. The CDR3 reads CASTGDYEQYF. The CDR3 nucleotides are TGTGCCAGCACCGGGGACTACGAGCAGTACTTC.

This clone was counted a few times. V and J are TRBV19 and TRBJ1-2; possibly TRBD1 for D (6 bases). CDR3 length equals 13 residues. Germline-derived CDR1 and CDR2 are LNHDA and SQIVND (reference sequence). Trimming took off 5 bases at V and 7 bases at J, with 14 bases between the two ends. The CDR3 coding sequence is TGTGCCAGTAGTGGGCTGGGGGCTCTTGGCTACACCTTC. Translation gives CASSGLGALGYTF.

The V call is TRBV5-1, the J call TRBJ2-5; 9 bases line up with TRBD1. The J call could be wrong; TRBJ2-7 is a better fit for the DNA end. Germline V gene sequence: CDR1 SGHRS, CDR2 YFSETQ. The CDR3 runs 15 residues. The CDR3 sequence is CASSSTGTGFYEQYF. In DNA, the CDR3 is TGCGCCAGCAGCTCCACCGGGACAGGGTTCTACGAGCAGTACTTC.

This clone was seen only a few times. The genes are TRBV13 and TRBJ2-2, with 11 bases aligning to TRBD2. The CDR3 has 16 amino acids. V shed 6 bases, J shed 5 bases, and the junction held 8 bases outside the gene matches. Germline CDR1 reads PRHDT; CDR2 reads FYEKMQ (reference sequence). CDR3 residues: CASRISGRAVTGELFF. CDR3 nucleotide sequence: TGTGCCAGCAGAATTAGCGGGAGGGCCGTGACCGGGGAGCTGTTTTTT. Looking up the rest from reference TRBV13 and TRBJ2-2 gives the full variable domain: AAGVIQSPRHLIKEKRETATLKCYPIPRHDTVYWYQQGPGQDPQFLISFYEKMQSDKGSIPDRFSAQQFSDYHSELNMSSLELGDSALYFCASRISGRAVTGELFFGEGSRLTVL.